This TCR beta chain was identified in a study of blood T cell repertoires in COVID-19. Study information: T cells, B-cell-depleted T cells, or PBMCs provided the cDNA or gDNA that served as material.

Germline CDR1 reads LGHDT; CDR2 reads YNNKEL (reference sequence). V was clipped by 4 bases and J by 6 bases; unmatched bases: 5. The CDR3 loop spans 15 amino acids. The study recruited people aged about 18 to 89 years across about two dozen US areas. Those designated as exposed participants met a COVID-19 case within 2 weeks before study entry. Assay: immunoSEQ multiplex PCR; the TCRdb copy retains only in-frame clones and omits some. The sample has 350,000 to 450,000 clones, approximately 90% seen once; the top ten hold 0.86%. Sequencing used PBMCs or T cells enriched from blood (not recorded which). This clonotype originated in a middle-aged woman who had been exposed to COVID-19. The chain carries TRBV3-1 (or the pseudogene TRBV3-2) and TRBJ2-1; TRBD1 agrees at 11 bases. CDR3 coding DNA: TGTGCCAGCAGCCCCCGGACAGGGGGCGGCAATGAGCAGTTCTTC. Translating gives CASSPRTGGGNEQFF.